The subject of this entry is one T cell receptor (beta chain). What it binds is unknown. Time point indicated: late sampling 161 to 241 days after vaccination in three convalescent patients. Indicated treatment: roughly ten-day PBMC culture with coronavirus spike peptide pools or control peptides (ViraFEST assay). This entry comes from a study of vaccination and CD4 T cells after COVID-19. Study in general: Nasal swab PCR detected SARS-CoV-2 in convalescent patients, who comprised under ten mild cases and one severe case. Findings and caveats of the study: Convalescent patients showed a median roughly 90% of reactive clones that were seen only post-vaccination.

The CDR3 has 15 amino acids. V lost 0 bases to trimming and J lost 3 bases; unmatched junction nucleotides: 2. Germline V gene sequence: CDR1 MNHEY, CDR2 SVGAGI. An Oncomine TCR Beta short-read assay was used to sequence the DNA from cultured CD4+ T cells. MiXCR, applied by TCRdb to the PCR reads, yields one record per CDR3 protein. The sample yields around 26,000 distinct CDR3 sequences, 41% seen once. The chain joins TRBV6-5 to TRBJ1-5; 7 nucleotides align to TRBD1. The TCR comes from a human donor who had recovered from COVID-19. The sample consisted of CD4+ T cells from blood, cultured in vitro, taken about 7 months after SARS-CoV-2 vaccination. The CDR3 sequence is CASSYSDRDNQPQHF. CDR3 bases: TGTGCCAGCAGTTACTCAGACAGGGACAATCAGCCCCAGCATTTT.